The entry below gives a single TCR beta chain sequence along with its context. Enrolled through a virtual design, the participants were between 18 and 89 years of age and came from under 30 US areas. Original handling: Reference gene primers were amplified, and this amplification served to estimate nucleated cell counts. Method: immunoSEQ multiplex PCR; TCRdb's copy keeps in-frame clones and lacks some. V and J calls plus clone size are reproduced from that table; the DNA served to infer D and trimming. The sample holds approximately 160,000 clones; approximately 82% are singletons and the top ten take 3.6%. This record belongs to a study of blood T cell repertoires in COVID-19. On the study more broadly: COVID-19 samples, acute and convalescent, were from the United States, Italy and Spain.

Looked up from germline, CDR1 is DFQATT and CDR2 is SNEGSKA (reference sequence). The CDR3 is made up of 13 amino acids. Trimming removed 3 bases from V and 3 bases from J, with 12 bases in between. The receptor was isolated from a woman aged 45-59 years in a cohort exposed to, infected with or recovered from COVID-19 (not recorded which). This chain uses TRBV20-1 with TRBJ2-7; TRBD2 might be the D (6 bases). Sequencing was done on a sample of PBMCs or T cells enriched from blood (not recorded which). The CDR3 reads CSASLMGGYEQYF. In DNA, the CDR3 is TGCAGTGCTAGTTTGATGGGGGGCTACGAGCAGTACTTC.